Each of the 8 T cell receptor beta chains below was sequenced from the same sample in a study of blood T cell repertoires in COVID-19 (TCRdb year 2020). Libraries came from the immunoSEQ multiplex PCR assay. TCRdb mirrors the immuneACCESS table, restricted to in-frame sequences. Some clones are absent from its copies; in checked studies, under half trace to an unresolved V gene, and the reason for the others is unknown. In all, the sample holds 250,000 or so clones, and about 87% of those were seen once. The biggest ten clones account for 4.1% of the sample. Sequenced: PBMCs or T cells enriched from blood (not recorded which). These TCRs come from a woman aged 25 to 39 with acute COVID-19.

The chain employs TRBV15 and TRBJ2-3, with TRBD1 matching over 9 bases. From germline, CDR1 is LNHNV and CDR2 YYDKDF (reference sequence). The CDR3 is made up of 16 amino acids. V was clipped by 3 bases and J by 3 bases; unmatched bases: 7. CDR3 sequence (DNA): TGTGCCACCAGCAGTGAGGACAGGGGTAGGACAGATACGCAGTATTTT. This translates into CATSSEDRGRTDTQYF.

The chain links TRBV20-1 to TRBJ2-1; the D is unclear. The V gene lost 3 bases and the J gene lost 0 bases, with 9 bases spanning the gap. CDR1 DFQATT and CDR2 SNEGSKA come from the germline V gene (reference sequence). The CDR3 spans 14 residues. CDR3 nucleotide sequence: TGCAGTGCTAGTAAAGAGAGCTCCTACAATGAGCAGTTCTTC. Amino acid sequence: CSASKESSYNEQFF.

The V and J genes are TRBV4-1 and TRBJ2-7, with 8 nucleotides matching TRBD1. The germline CDR1 and CDR2 sequences are MGHRA and YSYEKL. The V segment lost 7 bases and the J segment 3 bases; nucleotides outside the gene matches: 11. The CDR3 consists of 15 residues. The CDR3 sequence: CASKSQQGANYEQYF. In DNA, the CDR3 is TGCGCCAGCAAATCTCAGCAGGGGGCTAACTACGAGCAGTACTTC.

The chain has TRBV28 and TRBJ1-5; D may be TRBD1 (5 bases). This CDR3 region has 15 residues. V lost 6 bases and J lost 5, with 17 bases in between. Germline V CDR1 and CDR2: MDHEN, SYDVKM. The DNA for the CDR3 is TGTGCCAGCAGACTGGACACCCAAAGGCATCAGCCCCAGCATTTT. Translation gives CASRLDTQRHQPQHF.

This sequence joins TRBV18 and TRBJ2-1; possible D gene TRBD2, 6 bases. V was pared by 3 bases and J by 3 bases, with 9 bases between. CDR1 KGHSH and CDR2 LQKENI come from the germline V gene. The CDR3 length is 14 residues. Written as DNA, the CDR3 is TGTGCCAGCTCACCTGAGGGACTCTACAATGAGCAGTTCTTC. Translating it yields CASSPEGLYNEQFF.

The chain has TRBV6-5 and TRBJ2-3; D possibly corresponds to TRBD1 (5 bases). In germline, CDR1 is MNHEY, CDR2 SVGAGI. The CDR3 loop spans 14 amino acids. V lost 7 bases and J lost 5, with 16 bases in between. The CDR3 DNA reads TGTGCCAGCAATCGGGCAGGGATGGGAGATACGCAGTATTTT. It encodes CASNRAGMGDTQYF.

The CDR3: CASSPRIQGSTGELFF. The CDR3 DNA follows: TGTGCCAGCTCACCACGGATTCAGGGATCCACCGGGGAGCTGTTTTTT. V gene TRBV18 combines with J gene TRBJ2-2; D is possibly TRBD1 (5 bases). Trimming stripped 1 base from V and 4 bases from J, with 13 bases between. This CDR3 comprises 16 residues. The V gene's germline CDR1 is KGHSH and CDR2 LQKENI.

This chain links TRBV19 with TRBJ2-6; D is possibly TRBD2 (5 bases). Germline V lookup: CDR1 LNHDA, CDR2 SQIVND (reference sequence). The length of the CDR3 is 18 residues. Trimming removed 9 bases from V and 1 base from J, with 22 bases in between. The CDR3 region has the DNA TGTGCCAGCGCTAATGCGGGCAGCGCTAGATCTGGGGCCAACGTCCTGACTTTC. Translating it yields CASANAGSARSGANVLTF. Complete variable domain (other parts from reference TRBV19 and TRBJ2-6): DGGITQSPKYLFRKEGQNVTLSCEQNLNHDAMYWYRQDPGQGLRLIYYSQIVNDFQKGDIAEGYSVSREKKESFPLTVTSAQKNPTAFYLCASANAGSARSGANVLTFGAGSRLTVL.